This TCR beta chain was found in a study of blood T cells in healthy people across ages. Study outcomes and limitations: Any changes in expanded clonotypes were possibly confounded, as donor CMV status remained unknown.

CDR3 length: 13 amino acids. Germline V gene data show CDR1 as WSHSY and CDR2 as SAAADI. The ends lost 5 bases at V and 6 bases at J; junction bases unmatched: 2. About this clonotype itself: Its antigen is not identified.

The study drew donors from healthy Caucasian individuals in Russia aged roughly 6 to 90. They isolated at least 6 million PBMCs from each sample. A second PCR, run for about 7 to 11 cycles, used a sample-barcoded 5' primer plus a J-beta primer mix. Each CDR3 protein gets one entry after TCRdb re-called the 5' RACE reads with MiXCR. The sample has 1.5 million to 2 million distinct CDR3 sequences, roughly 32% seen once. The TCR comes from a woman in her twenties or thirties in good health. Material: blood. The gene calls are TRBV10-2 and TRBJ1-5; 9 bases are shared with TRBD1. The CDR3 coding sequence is TGCGCCAGCAGTCAACAGGGGGCTCAGCCCCAGCATTTT. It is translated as CASSQQGAQPQHF.